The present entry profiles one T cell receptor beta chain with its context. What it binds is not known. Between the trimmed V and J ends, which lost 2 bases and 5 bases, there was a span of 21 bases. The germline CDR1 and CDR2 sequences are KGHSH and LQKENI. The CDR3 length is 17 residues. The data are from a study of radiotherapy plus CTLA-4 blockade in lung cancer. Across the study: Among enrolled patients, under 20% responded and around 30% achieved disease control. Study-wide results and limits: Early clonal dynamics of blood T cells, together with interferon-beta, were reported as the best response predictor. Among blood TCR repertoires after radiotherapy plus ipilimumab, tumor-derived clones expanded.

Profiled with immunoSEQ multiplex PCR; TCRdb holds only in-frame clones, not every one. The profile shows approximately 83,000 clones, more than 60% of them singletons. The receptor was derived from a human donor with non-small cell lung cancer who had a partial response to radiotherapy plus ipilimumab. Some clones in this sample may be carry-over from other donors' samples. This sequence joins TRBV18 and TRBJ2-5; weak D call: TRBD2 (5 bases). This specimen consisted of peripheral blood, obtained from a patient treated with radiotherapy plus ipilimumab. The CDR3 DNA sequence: TGTGCCAGCTCACCAAGTTTGGGAGTTTCTCTCAAGGAGACCCAGTACTTC. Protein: CASSPSLGVSLKETQYF.